The rows below give T cell receptor beta chains drawn from one sample of a study of read filtering for tumor transcriptome and immune sequencing. TCRdb re-called the reads through MiXCR, storing one row per CDR3 protein. The repertoire holds around 65,000 distinct CDR3 sequences, with approximately 20% as singletons. Sequencing input: a population of CD138-negative cells sorted from bone marrow. The receptors derive from a donor aged 40 or older with multiple myeloma. Both conserved end residues are part of each CDR3. Fields, in order: J gene, clone size, D gene, V gene, CDR3 DNA, CDR3 protein. D genes are given only for firm matches. Clone sizes are given selectively: once, few, many, or a class where the clone is expanded.

TRBJ1-1 | many | . | TRBV3-1 | TGTGCCACCAAAGACAGAGACACTGAAGCTTTCTTT | CATKDRDTEAFF
TRBJ1-2 | few | . | TRBV28 | TGTGCCAGCAGTTCCGGGGAACCGCGCGGCTACACCTTC | CASSSGEPRGYTF
TRBJ2-1 | . | . | TRBV2 | TGTGCCAGTGGGCAGAACGTAAATGAGCAGTTCTTC | CASGQNVNEQFF
TRBJ2-5 | . | TRBD2 | TRBV7-7 | TGTGCTAGCAGCTTAGGGACTAGCGGGGCTCAAGAGACCCAGTACTTC | CASSLGTSGAQETQYF
TRBJ2-2 | many | . | TRBV29-1 | TGCAGCGTTGAAGTGAGGCAGAACACCGGGGAGCTGTTTTTT | CSVEVRQNTGELFF
TRBJ1-4 | many | . | TRBV7-9 | TGTGCCAGCAGCTTAGCGACAGCAACTAATGAAAAACTGTTTTTT | CASSLATATNEKLFF
TRBJ1-2 | many | . | TRBV27 | TGTGCCAGCAGCTCCAGTCGGGGGTATGGCTATGGCTACACCTTC | CASSSSRGYGYGYTF
TRBJ1-2 | . | . | TRBV29-1 | TGCAGCGTTGATGGGATCTATGGCTACACCTTC | CSVDGIYGYTF
TRBJ1-5 | few | TRBD1 | TRBV28 | TGTGCCAGCAGTTTAGCCCTACCCGACAGGGTTGGAAATCAGCCCCAGCATTTT | CASSLALPDRVGNQPQHF
TRBJ1-1 | many | . | TRBV10-3 | TGTGCCATCAGTTTGACAGAGAACACTGAAGCTTTCTTT | CAISLTENTEAFF
TRBJ1-5 | many | . | TRBV10-3 | TGTGCCATCAGTGGGCAAAATCAGCCCCAGCATTTT | CAISGQNQPQHF
TRBJ1-1 | many | TRBD1 | TRBV18 | TGTGCCAGCTCAACGGGACAGCCGAACACTGAAGCTTTCTTT | CASSTGQPNTEAFF
TRBJ2-1 | . | . | TRBV2 | TGTGCCAGCAGGAAACAGGCTAATGAGCAGTTCTTC | CASRKQANEQFF
TRBJ2-1 | many | . | TRBV2 | TGTGCCAGCAGTCTGGACCAGTACAATGAGCAGTTCTTC | CASSLDQYNEQFF
TRBJ2-2 | many | . | TRBV2 | TGTGCCAGCAGTGTTTCGGGGACCGGGGAGCTGTTTTTT | CASSVSGTGELFF
TRBJ1-2 | few | . | TRBV5-1 | TGCGCCAGCAGCTTGAACTGGGGCGTAAGAGATGGCTACACCTTC | CASSLNWGVRDGYTF
TRBJ2-7 | many | TRBD1 | TRBV18 | TGTGCCAGCTCTCGCGACAGGGTTAATTCCTACGAGCAGTACTTC | CASSRDRVNSYEQYF
TRBJ2-1 | . | . | TRBV5-6 | TGTGCCAGCAGCTTGGAACCACGGGGCTACAATGAGCAGTTCTTC | CASSLEPRGYNEQFF
TRBJ2-7 | many | TRBD1 | TRBV4-2 | TGTGCCAGCAGCCAAGCCCCCCACACCGGGACAGCGTCCTACGAGCAGTACTTC | CASSQAPHTGTASYEQYF
TRBJ2-2 | many | TRBD1 | TRBV24-1 | TGTGCCACCAGTCTGACCCTCGGGACAGGGGGAAACACCGGGGAGCTGTTTTTT | CATSLTLGTGGNTGELFF
TRBJ1-1 | . | . | TRBV28 | TGTGCCACCGGCCGGGGACGGATCTACGCGCAGTACTTT | CATGRGRIYAQYF
TRBJ2-1 | many | TRBD2 | TRBV7-8 | TGTGCCAGCAGCTTAGTGGGGGGTAGCGGGAGAAGTGAGCAGTTCTTC | CASSLVGGSGRSEQFF